These 10 T cell receptor beta chains came from one sample sequenced in a study of beta chain features in type 1 diabetes. The study reverse transcribed the entire isolated RNA, so it sequenced expressed TCRB transcripts. Libraries were prepared by immunoSEQ multiplex PCR; TCRdb keeps only in-frame clonotypes and omits some of them. The data contain about half a million clones, over 25% of them singletons. Sequenced sample: naive CD4+ T cells from blood. Source of these receptors: a man aged 18 to 30 in good health.

This clone was observed a handful of times. The chain has TRBV30 and TRBJ2-7; D not resolved. This CDR3 region has 13 residues. Per the germline V gene, CDR1 is GTSNPN and CDR2 is SVGIG (reference sequence). V lost 0 bases to trimming and J lost 3 bases, with 9 bases between them. The CDR3 loop reads CAWSVGKFYEQYF. The CDR3 bases are TGTGCCTGGAGTGTCGGTAAATTCTACGAGCAGTACTTC.

The chain uses TRBV30 and TRBJ2-1, with 9 bases that match TRBD2. The germline V gene has CDR1 GTSNPN and CDR2 SVGIG (reference sequence). This CDR3 is built from 13 residues. CDR3: CTMEKREVGEQFF. The CDR3 DNA is TGTACCATGGAGAAGCGGGAGGTAGGGGAGCAGTTCTTC.

V and J are TRBV4-3 and TRBJ2-5; 14 positions agree with TRBD2. The V gene's germline CDR1 is LGHNA and CDR2 YSLEER. The CDR3 is 15 residues long. J lost 4 bases, V lost 3 bases, and 1 base had no gene match. Written as DNA, the CDR3 is TGCGCCAGCAGCCAGGGACTAGCGGGAGTAGAGACCCAGTACTTC. This translates into CASSQGLAGVETQYF.

This clone was counted only a few times. The chain uses TRBV25-1 and TRBJ2-4; tentative D call: TRBD2 (6 bases). From germline, CDR1 is MGHDK and CDR2 SYGVNS. This CDR3 has 15 residues. V lost 6 bases and J 5 bases, leaving 17 bases between the germline ends. The CDR3 nucleotides are TGTGCCAGCAGGGGAACAGGCTGGGGGGAAAACATTCAGTACTTC. Translating gives CASRGTGWGENIQYF.

The table lists this clone with a count of one. The rearrangement uses TRBV7-2 and TRBJ1-5; D call uncertain. Trimming removed 2 bases at V and 3 bases at J, with 11 bases between. CDR3 length equals 15 residues. The germline V gene has CDR1 SGHTA and CDR2 FQGNSA. CDR3 loop: CASSLFPSNNQPQHF. Here the CDR3 DNA reads TGTGCCAGCAGCTTATTCCCCAGTAACAATCAGCCCCAGCATTTT.

V is TRBV5-1 and J is TRBJ1-5; D gene ambiguous. Germline V gene data show CDR1 as SGHRS and CDR2 as YFSETQ. The CDR3 contains 14 residues. Trimming shortened V by 1 base and J by 7 bases, and 12 bases separated the two germline ends. The CDR3 here is CASSLQGGEQPQHF. The CDR3 nucleotides are TGCGCCAGCAGCTTGCAAGGAGGAGAACAGCCCCAGCATTTT.

About this clone itself: An end of the junction differs from the germline gene, which may be a read error. The rearrangement uses TRBV30 and TRBJ2-1; TRBD2 aligns across 10 bases. This CDR3 is 15 amino acids long. Germline V gene lookup returns CDR1 GTSNPN and CDR2 SVGIG (reference sequence). The CDR3, as DNA: TGTGCCTGGAGTGTAGAGAGGAAGAGCGGGAGGGCCGGGGTCTTC. It specifies CAWSVERKSGRAGVF.

This chain joins TRBV29-1 and TRBJ2-7; perhaps D is TRBD1 or TRBD2 (6 bases each). The CDR3 sequence is 11 residues long. Trimming took 7 bases from V and 3 from J, leaving 10 bases between them. Germline CDR1 SQVTM, CDR2 ANQGSEA. CDR3 loop: CSGGTYYEQYF. In nucleotides, the CDR3 is TGCAGCGGCGGGACATACTACGAGCAGTACTTC.

The chain uses TRBV5-1 and TRBJ2-5; 10 bases are a match to TRBD2. The trim removed 7 bases at V and 3 bases at J, leaving 6 bases unmatched. The CDR3 totals 14 residues. The germline V gene has CDR1 SGHRS and CDR2 YFSETQ. In DNA, the CDR3 is TGCGCCAGCGCCGGGACTAGCGCGAAAGAGACCCAGTACTTC. Protein: CASAGTSAKETQYF.

The chain recombines TRBV18 with TRBJ2-5; the D is unclear. V was cut by 4 bases and J by 0 bases, with 9 bases left in between. Germline V lookup: CDR1 KGHSH, CDR2 LQKENI. This CDR3 is built from 14 residues. DNA for the CDR3: TGTGCCAGCTCACGAGGTACAGACCAAGAGACCCAGTACTTC. It codes for CASSRGTDQETQYF.